One sample yielded the 5 T cell receptor beta chains listed below, sequenced in a study of patients and donors after allogeneic stem cell transplantation. TCRdb ran MiXCR on the RT-PCR reads and lists one entry per CDR3 protein. There are tens of thousands of distinct CDR3 sequences in the sample; 48% occur only once, and roughly three fifths lies in the top ten. The specimen was blood, either unsorted or a sorted T cell fraction (not recorded which). The receptors originated from a human donor who was either an allogeneic HSCT recipient or a stem cell or donor lymphocyte infusion donor (not recorded which). It is not recorded whose cells these are; they may come from a transplant donor.

V and J are TRBV9 and TRBJ2-5; 7 bases map to TRBD1. This CDR3 region has 14 residues. The germline CDR1 and CDR2 sequences are SGDLS and YYNGEE. V was clipped by 0 bases and J by 5 bases; unmatched bases: 4. The CDR3 is CASSVGTGEETQYF. The CDR3 region has the DNA TGTGCCAGCAGCGTAGGTACAGGGGAGGAGACCCAGTACTTC.

V gene TRBV7-9 combines with J gene TRBJ1-2; 7 bases map to TRBD1. The length of the CDR3 is 13 residues. Germline CDR1 reads SEHNR; CDR2 reads FQNEAQ (reference sequence). Germline trimming cut 5 bases from V and 8 bases from J; bases unmatched to any gene: 8. This CDR3 is CASSPEGALGYTF. The CDR3 DNA follows: TGTGCCAGCAGCCCAGAGGGGGCCTTAGGCTACACCTTC.

There are a few counts of this clonotype. The gene calls are TRBV3-1 and TRBJ1-2; perhaps TRBD1 as D (5 bases). The CDR3 totals 13 residues. In germline, CDR1 is LGHDT, CDR2 YNNKEL (reference sequence). The ends were cut back, 5 bases at V and 14 bases at J, with 21 bases in the middle. This chain's CDR3 is CASSIRQGSPFTF. The CDR3 coding sequence is TGTGCCAGCAGCATACGCCAGGGATCGCCATTTACCTTC.

This sequence joins TRBV20-1 and TRBJ2-1, with TRBD2 as a possible D gene (6 bases). This CDR3 contains 15 residues. V lost 1 base to trimming and J lost 4 bases, with 14 bases between them. Germline V gene lookup returns CDR1 DFQATT and CDR2 SNEGSKA (reference sequence). The CDR3 protein is CSARAGDPRYNEQFF. The CDR3 coding sequence is TGCAGTGCTAGAGCGGGAGATCCTCGGTACAATGAGCAGTTCTTC.

The V call is TRBV12-3 or TRBV12-4, the J call TRBJ2-1; D gene unclear. Trimming removed 1 base at V and 3 bases at J, with 7 bases between. The CDR3 contains 14 residues. This CDR3 is CASSLEQNYNEQFF. The DNA for the CDR3 is TGTGCCAGCAGTTTAGAACAGAACTACAATGAGCAGTTCTTC.